The sequence of this TCR beta chain was determined in a study of blood T cell repertoires in COVID-19. Study summary: PBMCs, B-cell-depleted T cells, or T cells provided the cDNA or gDNA that made up the material.

V was clipped by 7 bases and J by 0 bases; unmatched bases: 8. CDR3 size: 17 residues. In germline, CDR1 is SQVTM, CDR2 ANQGSEA. As originally analysed: Cell counts per sample came from amplifying reference gene primers. Sequencing used immunoSEQ multiplex PCR; TCRdb keeps in-frame clones, though not all of them. V and J calls and clone size are as listed in that table; D and trimming were resolved from the DNA. The sample comprises 75,000 to 100,000 clones, approximately 86% of which are singletons, and under 35% rests with the top ten. Sample: peripheral blood. The rearrangement uses TRBV29-1 and TRBJ2-1; TRBD2 matches 14 bases. This receptor was taken from a woman at least 80 years old with acute or convalescent COVID-19. CDR3 coding DNA: TGCAGCGCGGCGGGGACTAGCGGGAGAGTCTCCTACAATGAGCAGTTCTTC. Its protein is CSAAGTSGRVSYNEQFF.